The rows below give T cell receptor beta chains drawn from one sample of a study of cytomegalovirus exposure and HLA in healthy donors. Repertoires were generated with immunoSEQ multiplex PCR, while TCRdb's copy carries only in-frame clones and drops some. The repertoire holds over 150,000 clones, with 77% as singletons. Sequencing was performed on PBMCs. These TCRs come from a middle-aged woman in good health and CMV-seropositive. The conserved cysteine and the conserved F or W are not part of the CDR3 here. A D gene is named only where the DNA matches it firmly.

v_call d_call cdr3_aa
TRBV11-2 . ASSLDRETYSNQPQH
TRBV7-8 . ASSLEREQY
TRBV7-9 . ASGTGTTSQETQY
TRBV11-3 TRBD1 ASKLAQGGTSNSPLH
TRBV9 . ASSVDGDTEAF
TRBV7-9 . ASSLRGIYEQY
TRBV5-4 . ASRRQPENTEAF
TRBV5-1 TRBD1 ASSSNQGQLNTEAF
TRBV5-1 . ASSLALSTEAF
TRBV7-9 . ASSFGSGYGYT
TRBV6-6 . ASTFGAGGNTIY
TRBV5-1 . ASSLEGGSGEKLF
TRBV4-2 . ASSQDELYEQY
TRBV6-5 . ASYPGGGGRTEAF
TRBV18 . ASSRTTQGGGYGYT
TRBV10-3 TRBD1 AISETGDRGYGYT
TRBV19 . ASSIRRGSNQPQH
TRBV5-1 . ASSLGQGNYEQY
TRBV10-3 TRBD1 AISDLSGRGYTEAF
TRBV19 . ASSADSRNAAANEKLF
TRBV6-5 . ASSYESNYGYT
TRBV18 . ASSPAEPTDTQY
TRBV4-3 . ASSQAYGGGSDEQY
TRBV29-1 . SVGAGQGKVQY
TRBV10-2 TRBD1 ATTGTADNEQF
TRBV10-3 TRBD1 AIRVGQLNTEAF
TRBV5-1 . ASSQGRTDTNEQF
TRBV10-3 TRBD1 AISETGGTEAF
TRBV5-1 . ASSLREANYGYT
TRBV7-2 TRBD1 ASSLDRGRAGNTIY
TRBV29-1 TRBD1 SVRTGGRTEAF
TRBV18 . ASEMQGEADTQY
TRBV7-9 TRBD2 ASSKGLAEQF
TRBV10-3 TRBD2 ATGGDETQY
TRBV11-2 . ASSLAGDTEAF
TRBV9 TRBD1 ASSPRQGSGETQY
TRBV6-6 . ASSYSLNSQYGYT
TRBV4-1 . ASSQEPNYNEQF
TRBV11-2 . ASSLGRTDYGYT
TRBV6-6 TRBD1 ASSLGQFTEAF
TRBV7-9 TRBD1 ASSQDREHEQY
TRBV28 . ASSYPGSNYGYT
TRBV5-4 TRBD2 ASSLGGGDQETQY
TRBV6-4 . ASSLSSNQPQH
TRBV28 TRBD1 ASRDRVNTEAF
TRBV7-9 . ASSLGGRVISYNEQF
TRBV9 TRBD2 ASSAHEILAGGYEQY
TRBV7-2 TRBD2 ASSLGGGASYNEQF
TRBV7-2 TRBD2 ASSAGEGETQY
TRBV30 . AWRGATWEKLF
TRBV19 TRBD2 ASSLAGASYNEQF
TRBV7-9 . ASSRAMDSRETQY
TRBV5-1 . ASSPGGGALQTGELF
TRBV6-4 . ASSTGQNTEAF
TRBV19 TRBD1 ASSQGQKIEAF
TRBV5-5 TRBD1 ASSLGSGGYTEAF
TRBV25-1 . ASSELGGTNYEQY